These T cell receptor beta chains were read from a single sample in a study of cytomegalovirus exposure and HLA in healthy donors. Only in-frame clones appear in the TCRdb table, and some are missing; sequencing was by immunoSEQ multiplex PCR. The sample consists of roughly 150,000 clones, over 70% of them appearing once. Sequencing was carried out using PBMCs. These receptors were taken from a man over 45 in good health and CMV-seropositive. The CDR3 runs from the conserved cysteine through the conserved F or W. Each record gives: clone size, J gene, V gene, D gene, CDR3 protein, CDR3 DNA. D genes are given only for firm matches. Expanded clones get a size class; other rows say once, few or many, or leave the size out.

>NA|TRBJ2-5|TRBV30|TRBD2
CAWSPSGRKKETQYF
TGTGCCTGGAGCCCTAGCGGGAGGAAGAAAGAGACCCAGTACTTC
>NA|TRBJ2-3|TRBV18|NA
CASSPRPSRGINEPVGLDTQYF
TGTGCCAGCTCACCACGACCTTCAAGAGGCATTAATGAACCCGTAGGACTAGATACGCAGTATTTT
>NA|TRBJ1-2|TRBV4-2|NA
CASSQARTALYGYTF
TGTGCCAGCAGCCAAGCCAGGACTGCCCTCTATGGCTACACCTTC
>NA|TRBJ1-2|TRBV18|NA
CASSPSPVTRGYTF
TGTGCCAGCTCACCCTCTCCAGTAACTAGGGGCTACACCTTC
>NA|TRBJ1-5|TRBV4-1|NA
CASSQVGHNQPQHF
TGCGCCAGCAGCCAAGTGGGACATAATCAGCCCCAGCATTTT
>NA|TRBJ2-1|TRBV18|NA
CASSLSGINEQFF
TGTGCCAGCTCGCTCTCGGGAATTAATGAGCAGTTCTTC
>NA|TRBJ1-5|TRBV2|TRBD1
CASSGAQGASNQPQHF
TGTGCCAGCAGTGGGGCCCAGGGGGCAAGCAATCAGCCCCAGCATTTT
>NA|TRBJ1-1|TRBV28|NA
CASTLNTEAFF
TGTGCCAGCACCCTAAACACTGAAGCTTTCTTT
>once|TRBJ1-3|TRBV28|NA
CASSFGRGAGNTIYF
TGTGCCAGCAGTTTTGGAAGGGGCGCTGGAAACACCATATATTTT
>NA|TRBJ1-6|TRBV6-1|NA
CASSEEQGPSPLHF
TGTGCCAGCAGTGAGGAACAGGGTCCGTCACCCCTCCACTTT
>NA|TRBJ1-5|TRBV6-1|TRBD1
CASSAPQGASNQPQHF
TGTGCCAGCAGTGCCCCACAGGGGGCTAGCAATCAGCCCCAGCATTTT
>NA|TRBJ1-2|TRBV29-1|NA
CSASANYGYTF
TGCAGCGCCTCAGCTAACTATGGCTACACCTTC
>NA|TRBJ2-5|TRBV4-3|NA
CASSQGQYQETQYF
TGCGCCAGCAGCCAGGGACAATACCAAGAGACCCAGTACTTC
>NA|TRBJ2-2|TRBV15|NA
CATSRAPGFLTGELFF
TGTGCCACCAGCAGAGCCCCCGGGTTCCTCACCGGGGAGCTGTTTTTT
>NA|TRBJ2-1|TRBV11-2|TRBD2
CASSLATSGGANEQFF
TGTGCCAGCAGCTTAGCGACTAGCGGGGGGGCAAATGAGCAGTTCTTC
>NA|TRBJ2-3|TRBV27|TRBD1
CASSLRDRGTDTQYF
TGTGCCAGCAGTTTAAGGGACAGGGGCACAGATACGCAGTATTTT
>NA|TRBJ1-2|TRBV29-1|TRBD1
CSVDRGGQANYGYTF
TGCAGCGTTGATCGAGGGGGCCAAGCTAACTATGGCTACACCTTC
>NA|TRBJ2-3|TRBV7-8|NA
CASSKRQYDQQYF
TGTGCCAGCAGCAAAAGACAGTACGATCAGCAGTATTTT
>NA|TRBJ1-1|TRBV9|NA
CASSVGGGHPNTEAFF
TGTGCCAGCAGCGTAGGAGGGGGACACCCGAACACTGAAGCTTTCTTT
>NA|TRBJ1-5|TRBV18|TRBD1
CASSPQGARDQPQHF
TGTGCCAGCTCACCCCAGGGGGCGCGGGATCAGCCCCAGCATTTT